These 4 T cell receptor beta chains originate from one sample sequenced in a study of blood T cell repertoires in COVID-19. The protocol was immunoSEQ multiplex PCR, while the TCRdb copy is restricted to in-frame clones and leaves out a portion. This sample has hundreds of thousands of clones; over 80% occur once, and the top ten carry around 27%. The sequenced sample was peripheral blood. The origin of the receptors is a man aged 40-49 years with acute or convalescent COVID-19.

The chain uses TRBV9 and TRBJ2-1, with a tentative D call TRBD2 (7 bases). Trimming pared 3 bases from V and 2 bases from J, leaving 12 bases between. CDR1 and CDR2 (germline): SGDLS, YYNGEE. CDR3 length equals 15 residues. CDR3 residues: CASSGAGQAYNEQFF. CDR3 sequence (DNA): TGTGCCAGCAGCGGAGCGGGACAAGCCTACAATGAGCAGTTCTTC.

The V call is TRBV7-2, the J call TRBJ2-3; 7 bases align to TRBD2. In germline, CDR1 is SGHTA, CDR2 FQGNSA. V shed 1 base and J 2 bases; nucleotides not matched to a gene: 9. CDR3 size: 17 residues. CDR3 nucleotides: TGTGCCAGCAGCTTAGGGTCTAGCGGTGCCCTCACAGATACGCAGTATTTT. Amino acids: CASSLGSSGALTDTQYF.

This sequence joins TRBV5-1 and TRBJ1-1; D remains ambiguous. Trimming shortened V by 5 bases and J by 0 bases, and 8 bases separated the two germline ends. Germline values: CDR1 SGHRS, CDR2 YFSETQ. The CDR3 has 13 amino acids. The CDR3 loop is CASRESVNTEAFF. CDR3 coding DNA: TGCGCCAGCAGAGAATCAGTGAACACTGAAGCTTTCTTT. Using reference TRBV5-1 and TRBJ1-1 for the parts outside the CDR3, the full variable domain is KAGVTQTPRYLIKTRGQQVTLSCSPISGHRSVSWYQQTPGQGLQFLFEYFSETQRNKGNFPGRFSGRQFSNSRSEMNVSTLELGDSALYLCASRESVNTEAFFGQGTRLTVV.

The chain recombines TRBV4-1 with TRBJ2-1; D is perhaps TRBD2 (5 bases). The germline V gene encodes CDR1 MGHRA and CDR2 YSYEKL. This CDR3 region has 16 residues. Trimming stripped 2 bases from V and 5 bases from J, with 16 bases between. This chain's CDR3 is CASSQSLDGVHNEQFF. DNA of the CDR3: TGCGCCAGCAGCCAATCACTAGACGGGGTCCACAATGAGCAGTTCTTC.